The subject of this entry is one T cell receptor (beta chain). Antigen unknown. This sample was taken from a study of beta chain features in type 1 diabetes. Study-wide findings and caveats: Equally in patients and controls, shorter templates might have been favored by PCR. VDJ junctions from patients with type 1 diabetes contained fewer insertions and more deletions.

Expressed TCRB transcripts were sequenced, since all the RNA that had been isolated was reverse transcribed. Measured with immunoSEQ multiplex PCR; TCRdb has only the in-frame clones, and not every one. This table holds 35,000 or so clones, roughly 64% found once. The V gene lost 5 bases and the J gene lost 1 base, with 8 bases spanning the gap. CDR3 length equals 14 residues. Germline V gene sequence: CDR1 SGHTA, CDR2 FQGTGA. CD45RO/CCR7/CD25/CD127/CD95/CD27 separated CD4+ naive, central memory, regulatory and stem cell-like memory cells by sorting. The sequence came from a woman in her 30s in good health. This chain links TRBV7-3 with TRBJ2-2; a possible D gene is TRBD2 (6 bases). The sample taken for sequencing was Tregs from blood. The CDR3 region is CASSVSGNTGELFF. CDR3 bases: TGTGCCAGCAGCGTTAGCGGGAACACCGGGGAGCTGTTTTTT.